A single sample is the source of the 30 T cell receptor beta chains below, sequenced in a study of human T cells and chemical hapten exposure. TCRdb passed the RACE reads through MiXCR, listing each CDR3 protein once. Among just under 350,000 distinct CDR3 sequences listed, roughly 6.9% were seen once. The time point was: patch test 1, 2 weeks after DPC sensitization. Treatment noted: therapeutic diphenylcyclopropenone sensitization with weekly scalp DPC. The sequencing used whole blood, collected in connection with sensitization to the hapten diphenylcyclopropenone (DPC). The receptors come from a woman in her late teens or twenties with alopecia areata. Some clones in this sample may be carry-over from other donors' samples.

This clonotype was counted only a few times. This chain connects TRBV14 to TRBJ2-7; D gene uncertain. V was cut by 4 bases and J by 0 bases, with 7 bases left in between. This CDR3 contains 13 residues. CDR1 is SGHDN and CDR2 is FVKESK in the germline V gene. The CDR3 protein is CASSPQSSYEQYF. CDR3 in DNA: TGTGCCAGCAGCCCACAAAGCTCCTACGAGCAGTACTTC.

This clonotype was counted only a few times. The V gene is TRBV5-1, the J gene TRBJ1-1; D unresolved. Between the trimmed V and J ends, which lost 1 base and 2 bases, there was a span of 9 bases. CDR1 is SGHRS, CDR2 YFSETQ, per germline. This CDR3 is 14 amino acids long. The CDR3 loop reads CASSLSVTNTEAFF. The DNA for the CDR3 is TGCGCCAGCAGCTTGTCAGTTACTAACACTGAAGCTTTCTTT.

The sample holds a few counts of this clonotype. The chain has TRBV6-5 and TRBJ2-7; 10 bases align to TRBD1. V shed 6 bases and J 2 bases; nucleotides not matched to a gene: 7. Germline V gene data show CDR1 as MNHEY and CDR2 as SVGAGI. CDR3 size: 15 residues. The CDR3 nucleotides read TGTGCCAGCAGGCCCGGGACAGGGGTGACCTACGAGCAGTACTTC. This codes for CASRPGTGVTYEQYF.

To note about this clonotype: One end of the junction does not line up with germline, which may come from a read error. In DNA, the CDR3 is TGCGCCAACAGCCTTCCGGGACAGGCGGATATAATAGTCAATTCACCCCTCCACTTT. It is translated as CANSLPGQADIIVNSPLHF. The chain couples TRBV5-1 to TRBJ1-6, with 8 bases fitting TRBD1. Germline values: CDR1 SGHRS, CDR2 YFSETQ. The CDR3 has 19 amino acids.

The chain joins TRBV3-1 to TRBJ2-1, with no clear D. This CDR3 has 16 residues. The germline CDR1 and CDR2 sequences are LGHDT and YNNKEL (reference sequence). Trimming left V 1 base short and J 2 bases short, with 12 bases between. The CDR3 loop reads CASSQASSWTYNEQFF. For the CDR3, the DNA is TGTGCCAGCAGCCAAGCGTCTTCCTGGACCTACAATGAGCAGTTCTTC.

The rearrangement uses TRBV6-6 and TRBJ1-2, with TRBD1 matching over 7 bases. CDR1 and CDR2 (germline): MNHNY, SVGAGI (reference sequence). This CDR3 has 14 residues. After removal of 5 bases from V and 4 bases from J, the junction contained 7 bases not matched to a gene. CDR3 in DNA: TGTGCCAGCAGTATTGGACAGGCGGGCTATGGCTACACCTTC. Translated, it gives CASSIGQAGYGYTF.

This clonotype was detected a few times. The rearrangement uses TRBV5-1 and TRBJ1-6; the D gene is possibly TRBD1 (5 bases). Trimming shortened V by 0 bases and J by 7 bases, and 8 bases separated the two germline ends. The CDR3 totals 14 residues. Germline CDR1 is SGHRS and CDR2 is YFSETQ. CDR3 bases: TGCGCCAGCAGCTTGGGGGCAGGGAATTCACCCCTCCACTTT. Translating it yields CASSLGAGNSPLHF.

This clonotype turned up a few times. This chain uses TRBV27 with TRBJ2-3, with D perhaps TRBD2 (6 bases). The germline V and J ends were trimmed by 1 base and 10 bases, with 12 bases remaining between them. Germline CDR1 is MNHEY and CDR2 is SMNVEV (reference sequence). CDR3 length: 13 residues. In DNA form, the CDR3 reads TGTGCCAGCAGTTTATGGGGGGAGTCAGCGCAGTATTTT. It yields the protein CASSLWGESAQYF.

This sequence joins TRBV5-1 and TRBJ1-2, with a weak D call TRBD1 (5 bases). V was cut by 4 bases and J by 4 bases, with 14 bases left in between. From germline, CDR1 is SGHRS and CDR2 YFSETQ. CDR3 length equals 14 residues. The CDR3 is CASSPGDCLYGYTF. Written as DNA, the CDR3 is TGCGCCAGCAGCCCGGGGGACTGTCTCTATGGCTACACCTTC.

The V and J genes are TRBV6-5 and TRBJ2-3; TRBD2 matches 8 bases. V gave up 4 bases and J gave up 0 bases; unmatched junction bases: 6. The CDR3 is 16 residues long. Germline V gene lookup returns CDR1 MNHEY and CDR2 SVGAGI. The CDR3 reads CASSSPGGRSTDTQYF. The CDR3 DNA reads as TGTGCCAGCAGTTCCCCGGGGGGGCGCAGCACAGATACGCAGTATTTT.

This clonotype was seen many times. This chain links TRBV5-1 with TRBJ2-5, with TRBD2 identical over 10 bases. Unmatched junction bases numbered 10, after V lost 4 bases and J lost 4 bases. Germline V gene sequence: CDR1 SGHRS, CDR2 YFSETQ. This CDR3 comprises 16 residues. CDR3 in amino acids: CASSPGASGGPETQYF. CDR3 DNA: TGCGCCAGCAGCCCTGGGGCTAGCGGGGGACCAGAGACCCAGTACTTC.

The chain uses TRBV24-1 and TRBJ1-1; 9 nucleotides match TRBD1. The trim removed 3 bases at V and 8 bases at J, leaving 3 bases unmatched. This CDR3 region has 13 residues. Germline loops: CDR1 KGHDR, CDR2 SFDVKD. This CDR3 is CATSDRDRAEAFF. The CDR3 coding sequence is TGTGCCACCAGTGATCGGGACAGGGCCGAAGCTTTCTTT.

This clonotype came up a few times. The gene calls are TRBV6-2 or TRBV6-3 and TRBJ2-1; TRBD2 matches at 8 bases. V lost 2 bases and J lost 4; bases outside the gene matches: 4. Germline V lookup: CDR1 MNHEY, CDR2 SVGEGT. The CDR3 runs to 15 residues. The chain's CDR3 is CASSYRRGGYNEQFF. The CDR3 DNA reads TGTGCCAGCAGTTACCGTCGGGGGGGATACAATGAGCAGTTCTTC.

This clonotype has at least ten counts. The rearrangement uses TRBV5-4 and TRBJ1-6, with D possibly being TRBD1 (6 bases). Trimming shortened V by 4 bases and J by 7 bases, and 12 bases separated the two germline ends. Germline V lookup: CDR1 SGHNT, CDR2 YYREEE (reference sequence). The CDR3 totals 14 residues. The CDR3 DNA follows: TGTGCCAGCAGCAGGGAACAGGGAAATTCACCCCTCCACTTT. This translates into CASSREQGNSPLHF.

The chain uses TRBV24-1 and TRBJ2-3, with TRBD2 identical over 7 bases. J was trimmed by 6 bases and V by 3 bases; bases with no gene match: 2. The germline V gene encodes CDR1 KGHDR and CDR2 SFDVKD. The CDR3 totals 13 residues. CDR3 bases: TGTGCCACCAGTGATGTAGCGGGTGATACGCAGTATTTT. This encodes CATSDVAGDTQYF.

This clonotype was seen repeatedly, ten times or more. This sequence joins TRBV12-3 or TRBV12-4 and TRBJ2-6, with 9 bases that match TRBD2. Germline trimming cut 3 bases from V and 0 bases from J; bases unmatched to any gene: 18. The CDR3 is 22 residues long. CDR3 sequence: CASSFLPSGVFYRYSGANVLTF. The CDR3 DNA sequence: TGTGCCAGCAGTTTTCTGCCTAGCGGGGTATTTTATCGATACTCTGGGGCCAACGTCCTGACTTTC.

In its sample, this clonotype was seen a few times. This chain uses TRBV18 with TRBJ2-2; TRBD1 matches at 9 bases. Germline lookup yields CDR1 KGHSH and CDR2 LQKENI. V dropped 2 bases and J dropped 3; count of bases not matched to a gene: 4. The CDR3 sequence is 16 residues long. The CDR3 sequence is CASSPTGGLDTGELFF. The CDR3 nucleotides are TGTGCCAGCTCACCAACAGGGGGCCTAGACACCGGGGAGCTGTTTTTT.

In its sample, this clonotype was seen a few times. The chain joins TRBV6-5 to TRBJ2-1; TRBD2 matches at 8 bases. The V segment lost 5 bases and the J segment 3 bases; nucleotides outside the gene matches: 3. CDR1 is MNHEY and CDR2 is SVGAGI in the germline V gene. The CDR3 totals 14 residues. The CDR3 sequence: CASSPGGDYNEQFF. For the CDR3, the DNA is TGTGCCAGCAGTCCCGGGGGGGACTACAATGAGCAGTTCTTC.

The table lists this clonotype with a few counts. The chain couples TRBV5-4 to TRBJ2-6, with TRBD1 identical over 7 bases. The trim removed 4 bases at V and 9 bases at J, leaving 4 bases unmatched. Germline V gives CDR1 SGHNT, CDR2 YYREEE (reference sequence). The CDR3 spans 13 residues. The CDR3 DNA follows: TGTGCCAGCAGCGTAGACAGGGTCAACGTCCTGACTTTC. It translates to CASSVDRVNVLTF.

This clonotype has a count of ten or more. The chain has TRBV18 and TRBJ2-7; 9 bases map to TRBD1. The trim removed 3 bases at V and 6 bases at J, leaving 9 bases unmatched. Germline CDR1 KGHSH, CDR2 LQKENI. This CDR3 contains 15 residues. The chain's CDR3 is CASSPIPGTGTEQYF. In DNA form, the CDR3 reads TGTGCCAGCTCACCTATTCCCGGGACAGGGACCGAGCAGTACTTC.

J is TRBJ1-5 and V is TRBV6-2 or TRBV6-3, with D possibly matching TRBD1 (6 bases). Trimming shortened V by 5 bases and J by 6 bases, and 11 bases separated the two germline ends. The CDR3 is made up of 13 amino acids. Looked up from germline, CDR1 is MNHEY and CDR2 is SVGEGT. In DNA, the CDR3 is TGTGCCAGCAGTGCCTACAGGGCTCAGCCCCAGCATTTT. It yields the protein CASSAYRAQPQHF.

This clonotype appeared a few times. This chain links TRBV6-5 with TRBJ2-3; D not resolved. Between the trimmed V and J ends, which lost 8 bases and 6 bases, there was a span of 12 bases. The germline gives CDR1 MNHEY, CDR2 SVGAGI. The CDR3 totals 12 residues. CDR3 sequence reads: CASVWESDTQYF. The CDR3 DNA is TGTGCCAGCGTCTGGGAATCCGATACGCAGTATTTT.

The chain has TRBV11-2 and TRBJ2-3; D not certain. The length of the CDR3 is 17 residues. The V gene's germline CDR1 is SGHAT and CDR2 FQNNGV. Trimming stripped 3 bases from V and 0 bases from J, with 16 bases between. The DNA of the CDR3 is TGTGCCAGCAGCTTTTCGGACGGCGCATATAGCACAGATACGCAGTATTTT. This sequence encodes CASSFSDGAYSTDTQYF.

There are many counts of this clonotype. This chain links TRBV27 with TRBJ2-1, with no clear D. CDR3 length: 14 residues. Between the trimmed V and J ends, which lost 3 bases and 10 bases, there was a span of 16 bases. Germline values: CDR1 MNHEY, CDR2 SMNVEV (reference sequence). For the CDR3, the DNA is TGTGCCAGCAGTTTTTTGGATAAAATCAGAGAGCAGTTCTTC. Amino acid sequence: CASSFLDKIREQFF.

The sample holds a few counts of this clonotype. The rearrangement links TRBV7-6 to TRBJ2-3; TRBD1 is a possible D gene (5 bases). CDR1 and CDR2 (germline): SGHVS, FNYEAQ. Trimming stripped 5 bases from V and 0 bases from J, with 18 bases between. The CDR3 contains 17 residues. The CDR3 sequence: CASSPPRAQASTDTQYF. The CDR3 DNA sequence: TGTGCCAGCAGCCCCCCCCGGGCACAGGCAAGCACAGATACGCAGTATTTT.

This clonotype occurred many times. The chain employs TRBV7-9 and TRBJ1-1, with 7 bases aligning to TRBD1. Germline V CDR1 and CDR2: SEHNR, FQNEAQ (reference sequence). Germline trimming cut 4 bases from V and 4 bases from J; bases unmatched to any gene: 9. The CDR3 runs 15 residues. As DNA, the CDR3 is TGTGCCAGCAGCTGGGGACAGAGAGGGATCACTGAAGCTTTCTTT. Protein: CASSWGQRGITEAFF.

A few counts support this clonotype. The genes are TRBV4-3 and TRBJ2-7; no clear D. The V end was cut by 1 base, the J end by 6 bases, with 10 bases between. This CDR3 has 13 amino acids. Germline assignment: CDR1 LGHNA and CDR2 YSLEER. The CDR3 here is CASSQGLSGEQYF. The CDR3 nucleotides read TGCGCCAGCAGCCAAGGCCTCAGTGGCGAGCAGTACTTC.

The gene calls are TRBV7-2 and TRBJ1-2; D gene unclear. Trimming removed 1 base at V and 1 base at J, with 10 bases between. The CDR3 extends over 15 amino acids. Germline V lookup: CDR1 SGHTA, CDR2 FQGNSA. CDR3: CASSLGGGFNYGYTF. For the CDR3, the DNA is TGTGCCAGCAGCTTAGGGGGAGGGTTTAACTATGGCTACACCTTC.

V and J are TRBV5-1 and TRBJ2-4; D is perhaps TRBD1 (6 bases). The germline CDR1 and CDR2 sequences are SGHRS and YFSETQ. Trimming took off 3 bases at V and 7 bases at J, with 17 bases between the two ends. The CDR3 runs 15 residues. The CDR3 sequence is CASSSGQSRLNIQYF. CDR3 nucleotides: TGCGCCAGCAGCTCTGGACAGTCGAGGCTGAACATTCAGTACTTC. The full variable domain, in which reference TRBV5-1 and TRBJ2-4 provide the parts outside the CDR3, is KAGVTQTPRYLIKTRGQQVTLSCSPISGHRSVSWYQQTPGQGLQFLFEYFSETQRNKGNFPGRFSGRQFSNSRSEMNVSTLELGDSALYLCASSSGQSRLNIQYFGAGTRLSVL.

This clonotype was recorded many times. The chain has TRBV12-3 or TRBV12-4 and TRBJ1-1; D not resolved. V dropped 3 bases and J dropped 0 bases, with 5 bases sitting between them. The CDR3 is 13 amino acids. Here the CDR3 reads CASSFALNTEAFF. CDR3 nucleotides: TGTGCCAGCAGTTTTGCCCTGAACACTGAAGCTTTCTTT.